This TCR beta chain was documented in a study of T cell repertoires in cytomegalovirus infection. Study-level information: In public TCR beta signatures, there were indications of both CMV infection and matching HLA type.

This clonotype showed up just a few times. TCRdb passed the reads through MiXCR, listing each CDR3 protein once. The data contain about 180,000 distinct CDR3 sequences, about a sixth of them singletons. Germline trimming cut 0 bases from V and 5 bases from J; bases unmatched to any gene: 4. This CDR3 is built from 14 residues. The germline CDR1 and CDR2 sequences are SGHDT and YYEEEE. The chain combines TRBV5-6 with TRBJ2-5; TRBD1 matches 7 bases. This clonotype originated in a human donor in good health (CMV status not recorded). Some clones in this sample may be carry-over from other donors' samples. What was sequenced was CD8+ T cells from PBMCs. The CDR3 nucleotides are TGTGCCAGCAGCTTGGGACAGGGCAGGGAGACCCAGTACTTC. As protein: CASSLGQGRETQYF.